These 5 T cell receptor beta chains originate from one sample sequenced in a study of blood T cell repertoires in COVID-19. The table came from immunoSEQ multiplex PCR; TCRdb's copy has only in-frame clones and leaves some out. The table shows 190,000 or so clones, with about nine tenths occurring only once. Sequenced input: PBMCs or T cells enriched from blood (not recorded which). These receptors all stem from a man in his thirties or forties who had recovered from COVID-19.

Written as DNA, the CDR3 is TGCGCCAGCAGCCAAGAACTCGCTCGCTCCTACAATGAGCAGTTCTTC. Translation gives CASSQELARSYNEQFF. V usage is TRBV4-1 and J usage is TRBJ2-1, with no clear D. The CDR3 length is 16 residues. Trimming left V 0 bases short and J 0 bases short, with 9 bases between. CDR1 and CDR2 from the germline V gene are MGHRA and YSYEKL.

The CDR3: CASMYKNRDRGPDTQYF. In DNA form, the CDR3 reads TGCGCCAGCATGTACAAGAACCGGGACAGGGGGCCAGATACGCAGTATTTT. The chain employs TRBV23-1 and TRBJ2-3; the match to TRBD1 covers 12 bases. TRBV23-1 falls under the ORF class, with uncertain function. J lost 4 bases, V lost 7 bases, and 12 bases had no gene match. The CDR3 contains 17 residues.

The chain is built from TRBV18 and TRBJ2-7, with D possibly TRBD1 on 6 matching bases. The CDR3 consists of 12 residues. Germline CDR1 is KGHSH and CDR2 is LQKENI. V was cut by 2 bases and J by 5 bases, with 7 bases left in between. DNA for the CDR3: TGTGCCAGCTCACCAGGGGGCAACGAGCAGTACTTC. Amino acid sequence: CASSPGGNEQYF. Full variable domain (remainder filled in from reference TRBV18 and TRBJ2-7): NAGVMQNPRHLVRRRGQEARLRCSPMKGHSHVYWYRQLPEEGLKFMVYLQKENIIDESGMPKERFSAEFPKEGPSILRIQQVVRGDSAAYFCASSPGGNEQYFGPGTRLTVT.

This chain joins TRBV30 and TRBJ2-3; D gene ambiguous. The CDR3 is 13 amino acids. Trimming took 0 bases from V and 2 from J, leaving 6 bases between them. Germline V CDR1 and CDR2: GTSNPN, SVGIG (reference sequence). Here the CDR3 reads CAWSVVATDTQYF. The CDR3 DNA sequence: TGTGCCTGGAGTGTTGTGGCCACAGATACGCAGTATTTT.

The chain uses TRBV5-8 and TRBJ1-1, with D maybe TRBD1 (6 bases). This CDR3 region has 15 residues. The V gene lost 2 bases and the J gene lost 1 base, with 12 bases spanning the gap. Germline V gene sequence: CDR1 SGHTS, CDR2 YDEGEE. CDR3 DNA: TGTGCCAGCAGCTTTAAGTGGACAGCGAACACTGAAGCTTTCTTT. It specifies CASSFKWTANTEAFF.